This TCR beta chain was obtained from a study of control samples from healthy donors and cancer patients. V shed 6 bases and J shed 3 bases, with 15 bases lying between them. In germline, CDR1 is MRHNA, CDR2 SNTAGT. The CDR3 consists of 15 residues. Assay: immunoSEQ multiplex PCR; the TCRdb copy retains only in-frame clones and omits some. The sample includes roughly 100,000 clones, 75% to 90% of them seen just once. Sequencing was carried out using PBMCs. This receptor was identified in a man aged 55 to 70 with lung cancer. The rearrangement joins TRBV6-4 to TRBJ1-5; a possible D gene is TRBD1 (5 bases). The CDR3 protein is CASRKGADANQPQHF. CDR3 coding DNA: TGTGCCAGCAGAAAAGGGGCCGATGCCAATCAGCCCCAGCATTTT.